These 6 T cell receptor beta chains share one sample of origin, sequenced in a study of blood T cell repertoires in COVID-19. Only in-frame clones appear in the TCRdb table, and some are missing; sequencing was by immunoSEQ multiplex PCR. The data show around 64,000 clones, 70% to 90% seen once. The sample taken for sequencing was peripheral blood. Receptors originate from a woman aged 80 or over with acute or convalescent COVID-19.

The chain combines TRBV3-1 (or the pseudogene TRBV3-2) with TRBJ1-2; D unclear. The CDR3 sequence is 14 residues long. V lost 4 bases, J lost 5 bases, and 14 bases lay in between. Germline V gene lookup returns CDR1 LGHDT and CDR2 YNNKEL (reference sequence). The CDR3 DNA reads as TGTGCCAGCAGCCGATCTTGGGCAGTTTATGGCTACACCTTC. As protein: CASSRSWAVYGYTF.

The CDR3 region is CASSTTGGREYEQYF. The DNA of the CDR3 is TGTGCCAGCAGCACCACGGGCGGGAGGGAATACGAGCAGTACTTC. The genes are TRBV7-3 and TRBJ2-7, with 9 positions matching TRBD2. V shed 5 bases, J shed 4 bases, and the junction held 9 bases outside the gene matches. The CDR3 covers 15 residues. Germline values: CDR1 SGHTA, CDR2 FQGTGA.

This chain uses TRBV5-6 with TRBJ2-5; D might be TRBD2 (5 bases). Germline V gene data show CDR1 as SGHDT and CDR2 as YYEEEE. Trimming cost V 2 bases and J 2 bases, with 10 bases left between them. This CDR3 contains 14 residues. Written as DNA, the CDR3 is TGTGCCAGCAGCTTACTAGGTCCTCAAGAGACCCAGTACTTC. Translation: CASSLLGPQETQYF.

This clone occurred a few times. V usage is TRBV11-2 and J usage is TRBJ1-6, with 7 bases lining up with TRBD1. V shed 1 base, J shed 10 bases, and the junction held 7 bases outside the gene matches. The CDR3 extends over 15 amino acids. Looked up from germline, CDR1 is SGHAT and CDR2 is FQNNGV. The DNA for the CDR3 is TGTGCCAGCAGCTTAGCCTCGACAGGGACCTCACCCCTCCACTTT. Translation: CASSLASTGTSPLHF.

This clone was found a few times. This chain links TRBV18 with TRBJ2-7; no clear D. V was clipped by 6 bases and J by 0 bases, with 6 bases between them. The CDR3 covers 12 residues. Germline assignment: CDR1 KGHSH and CDR2 LQKENI. CDR3 protein: CASSPYSYEQYF. CDR3 nucleotide sequence: TGTGCCAGCTCCCCCTACTCCTACGAGCAGTACTTC.

This clone was seen more than once but under ten times. The gene calls are TRBV4-2 and TRBJ1-5, with a weak D call TRBD1 (5 bases). CDR1 and CDR2 from the germline V gene are LGHNA and YNFKEQ. The CDR3 is made up of 15 amino acids. Trimming cost V 0 bases and J 4 bases, with 10 bases left between them. CDR3 loop: CASSQEPQANQPQHF. The CDR3 DNA sequence: TGTGCCAGCAGCCAAGAACCACAGGCAAATCAGCCCCAGCATTTT.